A selection of T cell receptor beta chains follows, all from one sample in a study of PD-L1 blockade in urothelial cancer. Repertoires were generated with immunoSEQ multiplex PCR, while TCRdb's copy carries only in-frame clones and drops some. This table has roughly 48,000 clones, 84% appearing once. The sequencing used PBMCs, collected around atezolizumab (anti-PD-L1) treatment. These TCRs come from a man aged 40-49 years with urothelial cancer. The conserved cysteine and the conserved F or W are not part of the CDR3 here. The order of the fields is J gene, V gene, CDR3 protein.

TRBJ2-4 TRBV28 ASSDSGVAKNIQY
TRBJ2-4 TRBV19 ASSLQQGPRNIQY
TRBJ1-1 TRBV9 ASSGWGGAEAF
TRBJ2-3 TRBV4-1 ASSQDRTSGRTDTQY
TRBJ1-5 TRBV10-1 VLIGQPQH
TRBJ1-5 TRBV6-5 ASSYNRFNSNQPQH
TRBJ2-7 TRBV7-2 ATSSPARPYEQY
TRBJ1-4 TRBV30 AWTGTGYEKLF
TRBJ2-2 TRBV18 ASSRSTGELF
TRBJ2-5 TRBV2 ASMSSGQETQY
TRBJ1-3 TRBV19 ASSQRRPGNTIY
TRBJ2-4 TRBV27 ASRELGVSKNIQY
TRBJ2-1 TRBV27 ASSPTWARSNEQF
TRBJ2-7 TRBV18 ASSRLAGLYEQY
TRBJ1-1 TRBV6-5 ASSRIGDTEAF
TRBJ1-2 TRBV5-4 ASSPGGGQGPYGYT
TRBJ2-3 TRBV7-3 ASSSSTIPLGDTQY
TRBJ2-1 TRBV27 ASRSGTSVYNEQF
TRBJ2-6 TRBV4-1 ASSQDRFWGRRPGANVLT
TRBJ2-3 TRBV9 ASSELGAGSDTQY
TRBJ1-1 TRBV9 ASSPLTPNTEAF
TRBJ2-7 TRBV4-3 ASSQESSGDYEQY
TRBJ2-3 TRBV5-1 ASKGGLNTDTQY
TRBJ2-7 TRBV10-2 ASSGPAGGGGYEQY
TRBJ2-4 TRBV4-1 ASSQDQRQGAKNIQY
TRBJ1-1 TRBV7-8 ASSSRTEAF
TRBJ2-1 TRBV5-6 ASSSRVASYNEQF
TRBJ2-1 TRBV9 ASSVVPSHNEQF
TRBJ2-2 TRBV7-2 ASSFFSSGRAGELF
TRBJ2-7 TRBV5-5 ASSSIRQGRNYEQY
TRBJ2-7 TRBV7-7 ASNQRPRTQLYEQY
TRBJ1-3 TRBV30 AWSGGDILNTIY
TRBJ2-1 TRBV11-2 ASSLELSNNEQF
TRBJ1-3 TRBV21-1 ASSKGRWGRSGNTIY
TRBJ1-5 TRBV5-8 ASSLQGYSNQPQH
TRBJ2-1 TRBV5-5 ASSRTGGMAYNEQF
TRBJ2-3 TRBV28 ASSSREAGTQY
TRBJ2-1 TRBV6-6 ATHRGGMQF
TRBJ2-7 TRBV19 ASSALVKNYEQY
TRBJ2-7 TRBV30 AFRTDMITYEQY
TRBJ2-7 TRBV9 ASSVEGGQAYEQY
TRBJ2-3 TRBV11-2 ASSLTGSGSTDRDTQY
TRBJ2-2 TRBV7-8 ASSSHRLVSGELF
TRBJ2-5 TRBV19 ASTPGGTGQETQY
TRBJ1-3 TRBV14 ASSQVGNTIY
TRBJ2-5 TRBV7-9 ASSSLGGWQETQY
TRBJ1-2 TRBV6-6 ASSAQSSTTVYGYT
TRBJ1-5 TRBV30 AWSAWTDNQPQH
TRBJ2-7 TRBV10-3 AISESIRLAGQQY
TRBJ1-1 TRBV2 ASSGQDYTEAF
TRBJ2-4 TRBV13 ASSWSGRGPLAKNIQY
TRBJ2-3 TRBV19 ASSILTHTRTDTQY
TRBJ1-3 TRBV2 ASRVTGTFGNTIY
TRBJ1-2 TRBV7-2 ASSLDRVEGYT
TRBJ1-5 TRBV27 ASSFIDRGNQPQH
TRBJ1-1 TRBV10-3 AIRGQASSEAF
TRBJ2-7 TRBV5-4 ASSLWGVKGSEQY
TRBJ1-1 TRBV6-1 ASSDGGEVF
TRBJ2-1 TRBV10-3 AISEAGGREQF